Listed below are T cell receptor beta chains from one sample, sequenced in a study of T-cell reconstitution after alpha-beta-depleted transplantation in children. TCRdb re-called the PCR reads with MiXCR, one entry per CDR3 protein. The repertoire includes 550,000 to 800,000 distinct CDR3 sequences, 10% to 15% of them detected once, and 0.79% sits in the top ten. Source: PBMCs, taken before TCRalphabeta/CD19-depleted stem cell transplant. These receptors originate from a girl aged 2 to 10 with congenital amegakaryocytic thrombocytopenia, due to receive a stem cell transplant. The conserved cysteine and the conserved F or W are not part of the CDR3 here. The order of the fields is J gene, V gene, CDR3 protein.

J: TRBJ2-5
V: TRBV5-1
CDR3: ASSSTSEKETQY

J: TRBJ2-7
V: TRBV20-1
CDR3: SDRATYEQY

J: TRBJ2-7
V: TRBV4-1
CDR3: ASRRTGEGEQY

J: TRBJ2-5
V: TRBV27
CDR3: ASSYDRGLQETQY

J: TRBJ1-1
V: TRBV5-1
CDR3: ASRSDYTEAF

J: TRBJ2-5
V: TRBV5-1
CDR3: ASSPSYLQETQY

J: TRBJ2-5
V: TRBV5-1
CDR3: ASSLEGRWKETQY

J: TRBJ1-2
V: TRBV20-1
CDR3: SAKNTGSYGYT

J: TRBJ1-1
V: TRBV13
CDR3: ASSSPRRGTTEAF

J: TRBJ2-1
V: TRBV5-1
CDR3: ASSLGLPGQGNEQF

J: TRBJ2-1
V: TRBV7-3
CDR3: ASSQGGQANEQF

J: TRBJ2-5
V: TRBV11-2
CDR3: ASSYQGAPQETQY

J: TRBJ1-2
V: TRBV19
CDR3: ASSRIRDRGNGYT

J: TRBJ2-1
V: TRBV20-1
CDR3: SAYKYNEQF

J: TRBJ2-7
V: TRBV3-1
CDR3: ASSQNYEQY

J: TRBJ2-7
V: TRBV5-1
CDR3: ASNLQGRYEQY

J: TRBJ2-5
V: TRBV10-3
CDR3: ATFGGLPETQY

J: TRBJ2-4
V: TRBV5-8
CDR3: ASLGTQNIQY

J: TRBJ2-5
V: TRBV28
CDR3: ASSLGLPNRETQY

J: TRBJ2-1
V: TRBV5-1
CDR3: ASSPLKSTSGYNEQF

J: TRBJ2-6
V: TRBV20-1
CDR3: SARPTEGANVLT

J: TRBJ2-2
V: TRBV7-2
CDR3: ASSRTGTANTGELF

J: TRBJ2-7
V: TRBV7-9
CDR3: ASSLVGTGGEEQY

J: TRBJ1-1
V: TRBV12-3/TRBV12-4
CDR3: ASSFRDTNTEAF

J: TRBJ2-1
V: TRBV5-1
CDR3: ASSSSGWPYNEQF

J: TRBJ1-3
V: TRBV7-6
CDR3: ASSHDRAGNTIY

J: TRBJ1-1
V: TRBV7-2
CDR3: ASSPIQGPLNTEAF

J: TRBJ2-5
V: TRBV20-1
CDR3: SARELRRAGGPLYQETQY

J: TRBJ2-1
V: TRBV5-1
CDR3: ASSLVQANEQF

J: TRBJ2-2
V: TRBV5-1
CDR3: ASSESGRADTGELF

J: TRBJ1-6
V: TRBV25-1
CDR3: ASSEGHSNPTDSPLH

J: TRBJ2-2
V: TRBV4-1
CDR3: ASSQGLLPRSTGELF

J: TRBJ1-2
V: TRBV5-1
CDR3: ASSLVSSPSNYGYT

J: TRBJ1-2
V: TRBV4-1
CDR3: ASSHPGQNFYGYT

J: TRBJ2-1
V: TRBV18
CDR3: ASSPQGALAGDEQF

J: TRBJ2-5
V: TRBV5-1
CDR3: ASSLGDLGLAETQY

J: TRBJ2-7
V: TRBV20-1
CDR3: SASGTGRFYEQY

J: TRBJ2-7
V: TRBV28
CDR3: ASSSTIEQY

J: TRBJ2-3
V: TRBV7-2
CDR3: ASSPTSGRYTDTQY

J: TRBJ2-1
V: TRBV5-1
CDR3: ASNPVDLGPYPDLYNEQF

J: TRBJ2-7
V: TRBV4-1
CDR3: ASSQEFGLAGPGY

J: TRBJ2-1
V: TRBV24-1
CDR3: ATSENRDNLF

J: TRBJ1-5
V: TRBV28
CDR3: ASSDRAGQPQH

J: TRBJ2-1
V: TRBV20-1
CDR3: SAKRLAHEQF

J: TRBJ2-1
V: TRBV5-1
CDR3: ASSLAAGGLYNEQF

J: TRBJ2-3
V: TRBV7-9
CDR3: ASTLDGSETDTQY

J: TRBJ2-1
V: TRBV5-1
CDR3: ASSLGAGVRGEQF

J: TRBJ2-1
V: TRBV5-1
CDR3: ASSLAKLGDEQF

J: TRBJ2-1
V: TRBV25-1
CDR3: ASSGWGRNNEQF

J: TRBJ2-3
V: TRBV29-1
CDR3: SVEGGFYYGDTQY

J: TRBJ2-3
V: TRBV20-1
CDR3: SARSTLFTDTQY

J: TRBJ2-1
V: TRBV2
CDR3: ASSEWRGRSMFGEQF